Presented here are 16 T cell receptor beta chains from one specimen sequenced in a study of blood T cell repertoires in COVID-19. Assay: immunoSEQ multiplex PCR; the TCRdb copy retains only in-frame clones and omits some. The sample consists of about 94,000 clones, 74% of them appearing once. Sequencing was carried out using peripheral blood. The origin of the receptors is a man between 65 and 85 years old with COVID-19, enrolled during active disease.

The chain couples TRBV2 to TRBJ2-5; a weak D match, TRBD1 (6 bases). Deletions cut 6 bases from V and 2 bases from J, with 7 bases between. Germline V gives CDR1 SNHLY, CDR2 FYNNEI. The length of the CDR3 is 12 residues. The CDR3: CASRRGQETQYF. CDR3 DNA sequence: TGTGCCAGCAGGAGGGGGCAAGAGACCCAGTACTTC. The full variable domain, completed using reference TRBV2 and TRBJ2-5, is EPEVTQTPSHQVTQMGQEVILRCVPISNHLYFYWYRQILGQKVEFLVSFYNNEISEKSEIFDDQFSVERPDGSNFTLKIRSTKLEDSAMYFCASRRGQETQYFGPGTRLLVL.

CDR3 sequence reads: CASSQDLGLAGVNYYNEQFF. CDR3 coding DNA: TGTGCCAGCAGCCAAGATTTAGGACTAGCGGGAGTGAATTACTACAATGAGCAGTTCTTC. The rearrangement uses TRBV4-2 and TRBJ2-1; 13 bases agree with TRBD2. The CDR3 covers 20 residues. Germline V lookup: CDR1 LGHNA, CDR2 YNFKEQ. Unmatched junction bases numbered 11, after V lost 0 bases and J lost 3 bases.

This rearrangement joins TRBV28 to TRBJ2-5, with 9 bases fitting TRBD1. CDR3 length equals 14 residues. The germline V gene encodes CDR1 MDHEN and CDR2 SYDVKM. J was trimmed by 6 bases and V by 5 bases; bases with no gene match: 7. The CDR3 coding sequence is TGTGCCAGCAGTATTACAGGGGGCAGGAAGACCCAGTACTTC. It translates to CASSITGGRKTQYF.

This chain's CDR3 is CASSKYGGSDTEAFF. In nucleotides, the CDR3 is TGTGCCAGCTCAAAATACGGGGGGTCGGACACTGAAGCTTTCTTT. The chain joins TRBV18 to TRBJ1-1, with D perhaps matching TRBD1 (5 bases). Germline-derived CDR1 and CDR2 are KGHSH and LQKENI. The CDR3 runs 15 residues. V was trimmed by 5 bases and J by 3 bases, leaving 16 bases between them.

V usage is TRBV28 and J usage is TRBJ1-2; D unresolved. Per the germline V gene, CDR1 is MDHEN and CDR2 is SYDVKM. Trimming removed 4 bases at V and 7 bases at J, with 10 bases between. The CDR3 is 12 residues long. This chain's CDR3 is CASSSPVRGYTF. The CDR3 DNA sequence: TGTGCCAGCAGTTCCCCAGTTCGTGGCTACACCTTC.

The V and J genes are TRBV3-1 (or the pseudogene TRBV3-2) and TRBJ2-7; D gene uncertain. Trimming pared 1 base from V and 3 bases from J, leaving 4 bases between. CDR1 and CDR2 (germline): LGHDT, YNNKEL (reference sequence). The CDR3 loop spans 12 amino acids. This CDR3 reads CASSQAGYEQYF. CDR3 bases: TGTGCCAGCAGCCAAGCAGGCTACGAGCAGTACTTC.

The V call is TRBV5-5, the J call TRBJ2-2, with a possible D match to TRBD2 (6 bases). Looked up from germline, CDR1 is SGHKS and CDR2 is YYEKEE (reference sequence). CDR3 length equals 17 residues. Deletions cut 0 bases from V and 7 bases from J, with 19 bases between. Written as DNA, the CDR3 is TGTGCCAGCAGCTTGGACGGGACTCCGCTGATTGGCGGGGAGCTGTTTTTT. It specifies CASSLDGTPLIGGELFF.

This rearrangement joins TRBV9 to TRBJ1-5, with D possibly matching TRBD1 (5 bases). Germline V gene lookup returns CDR1 SGDLS and CDR2 YYNGEE. The CDR3 runs to 13 residues. The V and J ends lost 0 bases and 9 bases respectively, with 10 bases between them. This CDR3 reads CASSVGSGGPQHF. The CDR3 DNA follows: TGTGCCAGCAGCGTAGGGTCCGGGGGGCCCCAGCATTTT.

The chain links TRBV5-1 to TRBJ1-1, with a tentative D call TRBD1 (5 bases). V gave up 4 bases and J gave up 5 bases, with 12 bases separating them. CDR3 length equals 13 residues. Germline assignment: CDR1 SGHRS and CDR2 YFSETQ. CDR3 DNA sequence: TGCGCCAGCAGCGGGCAGGGAAATACTGAAGCTTTCTTT. It specifies CASSGQGNTEAFF.

The rearrangement joins TRBV4-1 to TRBJ1-1; unclear D gene. The CDR3 is made up of 13 amino acids. V lost 4 bases and J lost 8, with 14 bases in between. From germline, CDR1 is MGHRA and CDR2 YSYEKL. DNA for the CDR3: TGCGCCAGCAGCCCTTCAACAGCTACCGAAGCTTTCTTT. As protein: CASSPSTATEAFF.

The chain employs TRBV4-1 and TRBJ2-3, with D possibly being TRBD1 (6 bases). With 3 bases removed from V and 0 bases from J, the gap between germline ends came to 10 bases. This CDR3 spans 15 amino acids. Germline V CDR1 and CDR2: MGHRA, YSYEKL. CDR3 residues: CASSHHGQSTDTQYF. DNA for the CDR3: TGCGCCAGCAGCCACCACGGACAGAGCACAGATACGCAGTATTTT.

The chain joins TRBV4-1 to TRBJ2-3, with TRBD2 as a possible D gene (5 bases). The CDR3 totals 16 residues. V lost 4 bases and J 0 bases, leaving 14 bases between the germline ends. Germline CDR1 and CDR2: MGHRA and YSYEKL. The CDR3 sequence is CASSRLGGPSTDTQYF. In nucleotides, the CDR3 is TGCGCCAGCAGCCGCCTCGGCGGGCCTAGCACAGATACGCAGTATTTT.

V and J are TRBV3-1 (or the pseudogene TRBV3-2) and TRBJ2-5, with D perhaps TRBD2 (6 bases). V lost 2 bases and J 4 bases, leaving 14 bases between the germline ends. The CDR3 runs to 15 residues. The germline gives CDR1 LGHDT, CDR2 YNNKEL (reference sequence). The CDR3 DNA reads TGTGCCAGCAGCCAACTGACCCTGGGAGGAGAGACCCAGTACTTC. This codes for CASSQLTLGGETQYF.

This clone has at least ten counts. The chain recombines TRBV2 with TRBJ1-5; tentatively, D is TRBD1 (6 bases). Germline lookup yields CDR1 SNHLY and CDR2 FYNNEI. The V end lost 4 bases, the J end lost 5 bases, and 9 bases lay between the germline ends. This CDR3 comprises 13 residues. The CDR3 DNA reads TGTGCCAGCAGTGGGGCAGGGGATCAGCCCCAGCATTTT. Residues: CASSGAGDQPQHF.

The chain carries TRBV7-2 and TRBJ1-5; D uncertain. The CDR3 covers 15 residues. The V and J ends lost 1 base and 0 bases respectively, with 7 bases between them. Looked up from germline, CDR1 is SGHTA and CDR2 is FQGNSA. CDR3 amino acids: CASSLDPDSNQPQHF. The CDR3 bases are TGTGCCAGCAGCTTAGATCCAGATAGCAATCAGCCCCAGCATTTT. Full variable domain (remainder filled in from reference TRBV7-2 and TRBJ1-5): GAGVSQSPSNKVTEKGKDVELRCDPISGHTALYWYRQSLGQGLEFLIYFQGNSAPDKSGLPSDRFSAERTGGSVSTLTIQRTQQEDSAVYLCASSLDPDSNQPQHFGDGTRLSIL.

The J gene is TRBJ2-2, the V gene TRBV27; TRBD2 matches 8 bases. CDR1 and CDR2 from the germline V gene are MNHEY and SMNVEV (reference sequence). Germline trimming cut 2 bases from V and 0 bases from J; bases unmatched to any gene: 2. The CDR3 extends over 16 amino acids. CDR3 sequence (DNA): TGTGCCAGCAGTTTACAGGGACTAGCGAACACCGGGGAGCTGTTTTTT. Translated: CASSLQGLANTGELFF.